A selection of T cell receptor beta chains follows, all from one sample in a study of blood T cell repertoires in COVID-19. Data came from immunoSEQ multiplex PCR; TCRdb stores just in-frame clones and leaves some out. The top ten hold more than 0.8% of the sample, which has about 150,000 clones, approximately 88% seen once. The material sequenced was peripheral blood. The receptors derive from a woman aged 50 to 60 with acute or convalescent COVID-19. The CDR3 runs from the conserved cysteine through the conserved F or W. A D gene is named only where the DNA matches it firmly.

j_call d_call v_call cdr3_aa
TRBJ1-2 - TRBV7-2 CASSLNPGGGSNYGYTF
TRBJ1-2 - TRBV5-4 CASNRERDYGYTF
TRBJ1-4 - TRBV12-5 CASGLGRGNEKLFF
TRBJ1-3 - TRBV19 CASSIGGASGNTIYF
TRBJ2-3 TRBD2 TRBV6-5 CASSSPLAGGTDTQYF
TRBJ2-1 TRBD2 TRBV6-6 CASTDPSGYNEQFF
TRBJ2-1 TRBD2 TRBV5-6 CASSIITSGRASYNEQFF
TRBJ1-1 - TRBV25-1 CASSDSPGRGWNTEAFF
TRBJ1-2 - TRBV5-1 CASSPPSTGRYGYTF
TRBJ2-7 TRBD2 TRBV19 CASSFSGLAGANEQYF
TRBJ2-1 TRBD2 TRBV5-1 CASSLAVLAGGKSSYNEQFF
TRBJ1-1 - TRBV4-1 CASSQGSEGAWNTEAFF
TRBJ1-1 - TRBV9 CASSPRQGSSSEAFF
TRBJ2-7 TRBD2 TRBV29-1 CSVGGASGSNSYEQYF
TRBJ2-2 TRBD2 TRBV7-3 CASSSRTSGSIGELFF
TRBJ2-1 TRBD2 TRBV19 CASSIDVAGRHNEQFF
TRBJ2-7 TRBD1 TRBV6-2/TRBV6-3 CASSYRGTGTNEQYF
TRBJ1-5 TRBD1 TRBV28 CASSKTGQGANQPQHF
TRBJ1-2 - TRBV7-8 CASSESRGAWGYTF
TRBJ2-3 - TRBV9 CASSVGGRTGTDTQYF
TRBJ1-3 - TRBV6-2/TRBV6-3 CASSSGDSRNTIYF
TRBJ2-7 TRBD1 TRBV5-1 CASSPRTGQSYEQYF
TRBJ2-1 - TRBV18 CASSPLILGQGENNEQFF
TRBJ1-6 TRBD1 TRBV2 CASRIGQGVYNSPLHF
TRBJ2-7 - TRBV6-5 CASSSGQYYEQYF
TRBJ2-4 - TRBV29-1 CSVERWGSLAKNIQYF
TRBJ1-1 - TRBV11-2 CASSLGDEAFF
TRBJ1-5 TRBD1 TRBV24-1 CATSGPGQGAPNSNQPQHF
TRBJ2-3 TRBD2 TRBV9 CASSPHLLAGADTQYF
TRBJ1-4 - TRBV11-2 CASSLRGLANEKLFF
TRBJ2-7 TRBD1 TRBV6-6 CASSEPGQGLYEQYF
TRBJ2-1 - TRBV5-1 CASSLEGWVNEQFF
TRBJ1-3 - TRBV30 CASTFSGNTIYF
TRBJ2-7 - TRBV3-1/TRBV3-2 CASSHGDQPSYEQYF
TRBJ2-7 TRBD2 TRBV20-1 CSASDPRAGGPYEQYF
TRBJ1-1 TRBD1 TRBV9 CASSARGTEAFF
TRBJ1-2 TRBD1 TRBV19 CASSIPGTGMYGYTF
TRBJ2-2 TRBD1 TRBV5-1 CASSSNPIPGQGPNGELFF
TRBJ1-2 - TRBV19 CASGGEGYGYTF
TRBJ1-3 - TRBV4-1 CASSQEGTSGNTIYF
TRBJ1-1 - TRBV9 CASSVVGAGGNTEAFF
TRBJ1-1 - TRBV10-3 CAIRATGFLNTEAFF
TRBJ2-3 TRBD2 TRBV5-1 CASSLLAGEDTQYF
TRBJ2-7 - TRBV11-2 CASSLGRTDSYEQYF
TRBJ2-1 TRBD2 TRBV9 CASSVVMASGPYNEQFF
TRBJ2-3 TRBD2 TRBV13 CASSPTSGTDTQYF
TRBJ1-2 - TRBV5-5 CASSLGNRDGYTF
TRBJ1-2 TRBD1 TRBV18 CASSPLNRGRDYGYTF
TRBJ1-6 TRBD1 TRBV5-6 CASSAGGSYNSPLHF
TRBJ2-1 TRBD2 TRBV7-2 CASSATSGGSYNEQFF
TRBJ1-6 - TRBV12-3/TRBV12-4 CASSLGQSPLHF
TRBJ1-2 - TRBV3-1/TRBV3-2 CASSQEETDYGYTF
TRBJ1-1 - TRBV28 CASTKPGATNTEAFF